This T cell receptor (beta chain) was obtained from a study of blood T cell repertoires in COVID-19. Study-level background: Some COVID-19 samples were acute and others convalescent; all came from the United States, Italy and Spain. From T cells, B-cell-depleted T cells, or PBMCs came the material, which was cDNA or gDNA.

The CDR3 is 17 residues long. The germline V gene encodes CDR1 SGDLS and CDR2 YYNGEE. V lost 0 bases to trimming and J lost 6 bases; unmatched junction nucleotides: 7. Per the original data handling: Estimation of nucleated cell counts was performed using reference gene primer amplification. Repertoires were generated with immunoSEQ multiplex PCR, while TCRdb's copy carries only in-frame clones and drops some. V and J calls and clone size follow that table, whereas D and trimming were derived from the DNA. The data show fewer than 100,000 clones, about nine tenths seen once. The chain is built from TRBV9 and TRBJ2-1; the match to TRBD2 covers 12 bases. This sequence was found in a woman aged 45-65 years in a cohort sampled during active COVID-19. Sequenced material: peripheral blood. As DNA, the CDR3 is TGTGCCAGCAGCGTAGGGCTAGCGGGAGGGTCGCCCAATGAGCAGTTCTTC. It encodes CASSVGLAGGSPNEQFF.